Listed below are T cell receptor beta chains from one sample, sequenced in a study of OX40 agonist ivuxolimab in advanced cancers. Generated by immunoSEQ multiplex PCR, the TCRdb table keeps only in-frame clones and is missing some. The sample shows about 53,000 clones, about 88% of them seen only once. Sample: CD4+ or CD8+ T cells sorted from blood, taken in a trial of the OX40 agonist ivuxolimab. These receptors were collected from an adult with an advanced solid tumor such as melanoma, head and neck, liver or kidney cancer. Each CDR3 is given with its conserved first and last residue. Each record gives: V gene, D gene, clone size, J gene, CDR3 protein, CDR3 DNA. A D gene is named only where the DNA matches it firmly. Clone size is not always given. Where it is, it says once, few, many or a class for expanded clones.

V: TRBV28
D: -
size: few
J: TRBJ1-2
CDR3: CATGTNYGYTF
DNA: TGTGCCACGGGAACTAACTATGGCTACACCTTC

V: TRBV7-3
D: -
size: -
J: TRBJ2-3
CDR3: CASSLRASTDTQYF
DNA: TGTGCCAGCAGCTTAAGGGCTAGCACAGATACGCAGTATTTT

V: TRBV7-9
D: -
size: -
J: TRBJ2-7
CDR3: CASSFYGGGDSYEQYF
DNA: TGTGCCAGCAGCTTTTACGGGGGCGGGGATTCCTACGAGCAGTACTTC

V: TRBV14
D: TRBD1
size: once
J: TRBJ1-4
CDR3: CASSQDWARGQSNEKLFF
DNA: TGTGCCAGCAGCCAAGATTGGGCCAGGGGGCAGTCTAATGAAAAACTGTTTTTT

V: TRBV5-1
D: TRBD1
size: -
J: TRBJ2-7
CDR3: CASSLGGTGAYEQYF
DNA: TGCGCCAGCAGCTTGGGGGGGACAGGGGCCTACGAGCAGTACTTC

V: TRBV18
D: TRBD1
size: few
J: TRBJ1-1
CDR3: CASTRQGETEAFF
DNA: TGTGCCAGCACTCGACAGGGGGAAACTGAAGCTTTCTTT

V: TRBV5-1
D: -
size: -
J: TRBJ2-7
CDR3: CASSLSIPMNEQYF
DNA: TGCGCCAGCAGCTTGTCCATCCCGATGAACGAGCAGTACTTC

V: TRBV13
D: TRBD1
size: -
J: TRBJ2-2
CDR3: CASTRQGERTGELFF
DNA: TGTGCCAGTACCCGGCAGGGGGAGAGAACCGGGGAGCTGTTTTTT

V: TRBV5-4
D: -
size: -
J: TRBJ2-3
CDR3: CASSPGRGSRTDTQYF
DNA: TGTGCCAGCAGCCCTGGGAGGGGGAGCCGCACAGATACGCAGTATTTT

V: TRBV27
D: -
size: few
J: TRBJ2-2
CDR3: CASSLRSEGELFF
DNA: TGTGCCAGCAGTTTAAGGTCGGAGGGGGAGCTGTTTTTT

V: TRBV27
D: -
size: -
J: TRBJ2-1
CDR3: CASSPQLLYNEQFF
DNA: TGTGCCAGCAGTCCGCAGCTACTCTACAATGAGCAGTTCTTC

V: TRBV5-1
D: -
size: -
J: TRBJ1-2
CDR3: CASSPDEMVRGYTF
DNA: TGCGCCAGCAGCCCCGACGAGATGGTTCGTGGCTACACCTTC